Described below is a single T cell receptor beta chain sequence and its context. The clone's antigen remains unknown. No much larger clone is present one base from it, and per-base qualities are unavailable. What the time point label conveys for this sample: blood 2 weeks post-SBRT. Interpreted using the paper, the treatment or condition label stands for: 15 Gy SBRT to primary tumor, nephrectomy 4 weeks later. Serial peripheral blood from radiation-treated patients was sampled at baseline, 2 weeks and 4 weeks after SBRT to track tumor-enriched clonotypes. Every patient's renal cell carcinoma showed clear cell pathology. The QIAamp DNA Blood Mini Kit (Qiagen) was used to prepare genomic DNA for TCR sequencing. The analyses included just those samples that passed every quality control check. The entry originates in a study of radiation and T cells in renal cell carcinoma (dated by TCRdb to the early 2020s). Describing the broader study: The samples were drawn from a clinical trial, where primary renal cell carcinomas were treated with 15 Gy of stereotactic body radiation therapy and then removed by nephrectomy 4 weeks afterward. A total of roughly 53 samples underwent TCR beta sequencing, made up of about 26 tumors and about 27 peripheral blood samples. Across all 50 or so samples, several million unique CDR3 nucleotide sequences, encoding about 2,700,000 unique CDR3 amino acid sequences, were identified.

Following the manufacturer's recommendations, the immunoSEQ kit was used to generate TCR beta libraries from genomic DNA. Library preparation used a first multiplex PCR with proprietary primers, then a second PCR adding unique barcodes, with bead cleanups after each round. Each sample batch included a kit-provided positive control reaction and a negative control reaction. The final libraries were assessed on an Agilent 4200 TapeStation D1000 ScreenTape, pooled by volume, and quantified by qPCR. Sequencing ran on an Illumina NextSeq500 with a MidOutput 150-cycle cartridge, using 156 Read1 and 15 Index1 cycles with kit custom primers. The pooled library was loaded at 1.0 pM with roughly 19% PhiX control spiked in. The study's processing was this. Vendor-processed data were analyzed in R, and a clonotype was defined as all T cells sharing the same CDR3 nucleotide sequence. In the clone abundance analyses, frequencies were normalized to the 10,000 most abundant clones in each sample. Public T cell clones, which averaged fewer than five per sample, were excluded before analysis. Tumor-enriched and baseline blood-enriched clonotypes were defined by at least a 32-fold difference in abundance between compartments. A beta-binomial differential abundance model was used to identify clonotypes that were expanded or contracted between blood time points. Tumor-blood repertoire similarity was measured with the Baroni-Urbani and Buser coefficient, and group comparisons used two-tailed Wilcoxon tests in R. The table comes from immuneACCESS by way of TCRdb, which keeps in-frame sequences with V and J called. Part of the clones is missing from these tables; in studies checked, under half for an unresolved V gene and the rest for unknown reasons. The V and J calls and clone size are taken from that table; D and trimming were inferred from the DNA. In all, the sample holds some 70,000 clones, and about 80% of those were seen once. 5.8% of the sample is held by the ten biggest clonotypes.

Looking up the germline V gene yields CDR1 SGHVS and CDR2 FQNEAQ. The CDR3 contains 14 residues, cysteine and phenylalanine counted. Only the CDR3 DNA is retained, 42 bases long and in frame from the first base. V was cut back by 7 bases and J by 4 bases, leaving a gap of 16 bases between them. The paper's findings and limits, for the study overall: Because no pretreatment tumor biopsies were available, whether clonotypes were present in the tumor at baseline could not be determined. With a single-armed trial design, the study had no way to address how radiation dose or scheduling affects the TCR repertoire. In blood, the top tumor clonotypes increased from baseline to 2 weeks after radiation and then shrank by 4 weeks, which suggests a temporary expansion of tumor-resident clones. Blood repertoire dynamics were not followed beyond 4 weeks after treatment.

The material sequenced was blood, taken from a patient whose treatment included radiotherapy and nephrectomy. The receptor chain draws on TRBV7-8 and TRBJ1-2, with the D gene not clear enough to name. This sequence originates from a man aged 55 to 70 with renal cell carcinoma. This receptor has the CDR3 CASNPYTTLYGYTF. The nucleotides read TGTGCCAGCAACCCCTATACAACCCTCTATGGCTACACCTTC.